This T cell receptor (beta chain) was captured by sequencing in a study of T cell repertoires in cytomegalovirus infection (dated by TCRdb to the late 2010s). Describing the broader study: The HLA type of each donor mattered for the analysis, because public TCR beta signatures pointed to carriage of CMV infection along with the matching HLA type.

The germline V gene supplies CDR1 SNHLY and CDR2 FYNNEI. The CDR3, from cysteine to phenylalanine, totals 11 residues. The entry retains the CDR3 DNA only, 33 bases that are in frame from base 1. V and J are truncated by 2 bases and 10 bases respectively, leaving an intervening sequence of 6 bases. Broad study findings and their caveats: The ex vivo response was dominated by HLA-C-restricted CMV-specific TCR beta clonotypes, which also provided the single most frequent clonotype in two of eight donors. Cumulative frequency of public TCR beta family members discriminated carriers of CMV infection plus the relevant HLA type in this cohort and an independent approximately 360-donor cohort.

This clonotype was seen a handful of times. The antigen it recognizes is unknown. Qualities for individual bases were not recorded, and no much larger clone is one base off. Sequencing used an Illumina HiSeq 1500. TCRdb redid the processing of the public reads, applying fastp at Q25 and MiXCR, and retained in-frame beta chains. Each entry merges the rows of one CDR3 protein and shows their most common DNA and genes. The sample table shows 300,000 or so distinct CDR3 sequences, and over 20% are seen once. The ten most abundant clones make up about 15% of the sample. Recombination linked TRBV2 to TRBJ2-1, with the D gene not confidently named. This sequence originates from a human donor in good health (CMV status not recorded). Some clones in this sample may be carry-over from other donors' samples. Sequencing used PBMCs. The CDR3 corresponds to CASSERIEQFF. Here is the DNA: TGTGCCAGCAGTGAAAGGATAGAGCAGTTCTTC.